This T cell receptor (beta chain) was captured in a study of neoadjuvant anti-PD-1 for oral cavity cancer. The wider study: Patients without progression received a fourth nivolumab dose around day 43, then surgical resection on days 50-56.

Germline loops: CDR1 MGHRA, CDR2 YSYEKL. CDR3 size: 16 residues. The V gene lost 1 base and the J gene lost 0 bases, with 10 bases spanning the gap. This clone occurred once. The time point denotes: after neoadjuvant nivolumab, at surgical resection. The assay was immunoSEQ multiplex PCR, and TCRdb's table has in-frame clones only and misses some. The data show over 11,000 clones, roughly 74% seen once. The rearrangement joins TRBV4-1 to TRBJ2-1; D unresolved. Sequenced material: PBMCs, taken after nivolumab (anti-PD-1) treatment. The TCR comes from a person aged 40-85 years with oral cavity squamous cell carcinoma. CDR3: CASSQVNLISYNEQFF. DNA for the CDR3: TGCGCCAGCAGCCAAGTAAATCTCATCTCCTACAATGAGCAGTTCTTC.